This T cell receptor beta chain was sequenced in a study of cytomegalovirus exposure and HLA in healthy donors. In the study overall: A later analysis reported the 120 or so validation repertoires used the same platform as the 550 to 800 first-cohort repertoires.

CDR3 size: 15 residues. The V gene's germline CDR1 is MGHRA and CDR2 YSYEKL. The V gene lost 1 base and the J gene lost 5 bases, with 14 bases spanning the gap. Study-level findings and limits: The study designated 150 to 200 TCR beta chains cytomegalovirus-associated.

TCRdb's copy holds only in-frame clones and misses some; the assay was immunoSEQ multiplex PCR. The sample carries 45,000 to 65,000 clones, about nine tenths recorded once. A roughly 120-subject validation cohort, separate from the approximately 720-subject first cohort, supplied the donors. To note about this clone: Its antigen is not identified.

What was sequenced was PBMCs. The chain uses TRBV4-1 and TRBJ2-5, with D perhaps TRBD2 (5 bases). The receptor's source is a man aged 18 to 35 in good health and CMV-seronegative. Here the CDR3 reads CASSQARALGETQYF. CDR3 in DNA: TGCGCCAGCAGCCAAGCGCGGGCCCTTGGGGAGACCCAGTACTTC.